This TCR beta chain was documented in a study of blood T cell repertoires in COVID-19. Study context: Nucleic acid was either cDNA or gDNA, and it came from T cells, B-cell-depleted T cells, or PBMCs.

The table came from immunoSEQ multiplex PCR; TCRdb's copy has only in-frame clones and leaves some out. The sample holds around 200,000 clones, about four fifths seen once. The V gene end was trimmed by 6 bases and the J gene end by 7 bases; junction bases not matched to a gene: 8. The V gene's germline CDR1 is MNHEY and CDR2 SVGAGI. This CDR3 comprises 15 residues. The sequenced sample was peripheral blood. This sequence was found in a man between 45 and 60 years old with active or convalescent COVID-19. The gene calls are TRBV6-5 and TRBJ1-6; 8 nucleotides match TRBD1. The CDR3: CASSSWTGRNSPLHF. CDR3 DNA: TGTGCCAGCAGCTCCTGGACAGGGCGAAATTCACCCCTCCACTTT.